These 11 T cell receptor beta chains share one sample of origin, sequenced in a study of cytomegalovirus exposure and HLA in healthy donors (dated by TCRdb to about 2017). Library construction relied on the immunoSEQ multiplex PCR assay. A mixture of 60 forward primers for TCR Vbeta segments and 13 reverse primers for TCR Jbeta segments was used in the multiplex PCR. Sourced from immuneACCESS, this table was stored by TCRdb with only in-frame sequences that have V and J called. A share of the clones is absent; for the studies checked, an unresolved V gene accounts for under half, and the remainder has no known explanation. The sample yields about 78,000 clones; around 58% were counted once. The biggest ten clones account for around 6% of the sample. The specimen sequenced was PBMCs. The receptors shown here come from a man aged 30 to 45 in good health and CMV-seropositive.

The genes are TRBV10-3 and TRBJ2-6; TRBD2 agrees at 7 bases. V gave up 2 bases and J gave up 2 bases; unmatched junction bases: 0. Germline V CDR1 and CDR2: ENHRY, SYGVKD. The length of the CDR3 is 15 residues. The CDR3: CAISEGLAGANVLTF. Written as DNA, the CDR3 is TGTGCCATCAGTGAGGGACTAGCTGGGGCCAACGTCCTGACTTTC.

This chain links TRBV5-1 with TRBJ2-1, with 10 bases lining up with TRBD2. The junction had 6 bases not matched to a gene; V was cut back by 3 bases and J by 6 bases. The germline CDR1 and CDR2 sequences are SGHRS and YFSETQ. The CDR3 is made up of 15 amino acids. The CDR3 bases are TGCGCCAGCAGCTCAAGCGGGGGGGCCGGCAATGAGCAGTTCTTC. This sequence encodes CASSSSGGAGNEQFF.

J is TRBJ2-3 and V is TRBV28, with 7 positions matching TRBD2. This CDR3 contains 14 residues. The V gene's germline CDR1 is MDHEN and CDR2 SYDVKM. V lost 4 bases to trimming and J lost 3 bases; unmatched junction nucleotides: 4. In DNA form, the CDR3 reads TGTGCCAGCAGTTCACTAGCGCTGACAGATACGCAGTATTTT. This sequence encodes CASSSLALTDTQYF.

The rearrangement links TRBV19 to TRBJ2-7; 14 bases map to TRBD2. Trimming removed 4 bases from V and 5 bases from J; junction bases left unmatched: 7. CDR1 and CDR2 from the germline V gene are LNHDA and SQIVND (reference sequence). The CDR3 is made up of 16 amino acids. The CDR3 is CASSTLEGLAGDEQYF. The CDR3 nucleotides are TGTGCCAGTAGTACCCTCGAGGGACTAGCGGGAGACGAGCAGTACTTC.

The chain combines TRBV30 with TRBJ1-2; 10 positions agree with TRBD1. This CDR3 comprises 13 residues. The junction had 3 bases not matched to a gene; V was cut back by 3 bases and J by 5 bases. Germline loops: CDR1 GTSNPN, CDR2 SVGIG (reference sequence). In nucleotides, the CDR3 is TGTGCCTGGAGCCCGGGACAGGGGTATGGCTACACCTTC. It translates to CAWSPGQGYGYTF.

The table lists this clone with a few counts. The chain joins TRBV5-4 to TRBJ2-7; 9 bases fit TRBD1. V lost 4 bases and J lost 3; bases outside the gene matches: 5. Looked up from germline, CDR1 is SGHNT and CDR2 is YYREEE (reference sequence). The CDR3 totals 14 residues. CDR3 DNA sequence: TGTGCCAGCAGCACCGGACAGGGGCGCTACGAGCAGTACTTC. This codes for CASSTGQGRYEQYF.

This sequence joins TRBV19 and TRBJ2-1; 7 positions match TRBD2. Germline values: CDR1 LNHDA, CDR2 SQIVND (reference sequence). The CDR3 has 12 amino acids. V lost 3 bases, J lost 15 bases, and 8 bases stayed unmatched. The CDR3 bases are TGTGCCAGTAGTATGCCTAGCGGAGGATCGTTCTTC. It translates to CASSMPSGGSFF.

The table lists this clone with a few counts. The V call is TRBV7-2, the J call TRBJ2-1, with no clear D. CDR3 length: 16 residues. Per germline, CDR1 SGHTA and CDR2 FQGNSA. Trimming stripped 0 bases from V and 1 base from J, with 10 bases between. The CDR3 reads CASSLAPATSYNEQFF. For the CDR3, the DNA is TGTGCCAGCAGCTTAGCTCCAGCGACTTCCTACAATGAGCAGTTCTTC.

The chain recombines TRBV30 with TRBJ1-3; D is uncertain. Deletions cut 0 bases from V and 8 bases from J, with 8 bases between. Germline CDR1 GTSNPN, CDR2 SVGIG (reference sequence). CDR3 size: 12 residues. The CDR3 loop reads CAWSVSVYTIYF. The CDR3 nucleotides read TGTGCCTGGAGTGTATCAGTCTACACCATATATTTT.

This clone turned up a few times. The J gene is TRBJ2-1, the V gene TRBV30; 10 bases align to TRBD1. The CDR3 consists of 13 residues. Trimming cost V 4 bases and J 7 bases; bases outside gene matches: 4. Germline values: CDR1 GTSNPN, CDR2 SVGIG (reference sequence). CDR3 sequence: CAWTGTGANEQFF. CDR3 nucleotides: TGTGCCTGGACCGGGACAGGGGCGAATGAGCAGTTCTTC.

DNA of the CDR3: TGTGCCAGCAGCTTAGCTGCCGGGAAGGTGCAGTTCTTC. Its translation is CASSLAAGKVQFF. The chain joins TRBV7-9 to TRBJ2-1; D may be TRBD2 (5 bases). The germline V and J ends were trimmed by 0 bases and 12 bases, with 12 bases remaining between them. Germline values: CDR1 SEHNR, CDR2 FQNEAQ (reference sequence). This CDR3 is built from 13 residues.